One sample yielded the 16 T cell receptor beta chains listed below, sequenced in a study of T-cell memory formation after mild COVID-19. TCRdb itself ran the 5' RACE reads through MiXCR, one entry per CDR3 protein. The sample yields around 300,000 distinct CDR3 sequences, approximately 15% seen once. Sample: PBMCs or a T cell subset sorted from them (not recorded which). The receptors were sampled from a man between 18 and 29 years old who had mild COVID-19 (a few samples of this study predate the infection). Cell type and time point are not known.

This clonotype has ten or more counts. The chain links TRBV24-1 to TRBJ2-1; 14 bases map to TRBD2. V lost 5 bases to trimming and J lost 5 bases; unmatched junction nucleotides: 4. CDR1 is KGHDR and CDR2 is SFDVKD in the germline V gene. The CDR3 runs to 16 residues. In nucleotides, the CDR3 is TGTGCCACCAGTGGGGGGACTAGCGGGGGCAACAATGAGCAGTTCTTC. Protein: CATSGGTSGGNNEQFF.

This chain connects TRBV10-2 to TRBJ2-3; 12 positions agree with TRBD2. Germline V lookup: CDR1 WSHSY, CDR2 SAAADI. V lost 6 bases, J lost 3 bases, and 10 bases stayed unmatched. This CDR3 is built from 17 residues. CDR3 coding DNA: TGCGCCAGCAGCCCTAGCGGGGGGGCGCCGAGGACAGATACGCAGTATTTT. Protein: CASSPSGGAPRTDTQYF.

This clonotype showed up just a few times. The rearrangement uses TRBV25-1 and TRBJ1-5, with TRBD1 identical over 10 bases. CDR3 length: 16 residues. Looked up from germline, CDR1 is MGHDK and CDR2 is SYGVNS. V lost 3 bases and J lost 6; bases outside the gene matches: 8. The CDR3 nucleotides read TGTGCCAGCAGTGAGGGGGGACAGGGGATTAGTCAGCCCCAGCATTTT. This sequence encodes CASSEGGQGISQPQHF.

The chain joins TRBV10-3 to TRBJ1-1, with TRBD1 as a possible D gene (5 bases). The CDR3 runs 14 residues. Germline CDR1 ENHRY, CDR2 SYGVKD. Deletions cut 4 bases from V and 3 bases from J, with 12 bases between. CDR3 protein: CAISGSWGYTEAFF. In nucleotides, the CDR3 is TGTGCCATCAGTGGATCGTGGGGGTACACTGAAGCTTTCTTT.

J is TRBJ2-5 and V is TRBV20-1; D call uncertain. The CDR3 covers 13 residues. With 1 base removed from V and 4 bases from J, the gap between germline ends came to 10 bases. Germline V gene lookup returns CDR1 DFQATT and CDR2 SNEGSKA (reference sequence). The CDR3 spells CSARVDIRETQYF. The CDR3 DNA is TGCAGTGCTAGAGTAGACATCCGAGAGACCCAGTACTTC.

This clonotype was seen a handful of times. The rearrangement links TRBV5-1 to TRBJ2-5; TRBD1 matches 7 bases. CDR3 length equals 14 residues. J was trimmed by 5 bases and V by 4 bases; bases with no gene match: 8. Germline V gene data show CDR1 as SGHRS and CDR2 as YFSETQ. The CDR3 loop is CASSRGQLGETQYF. As DNA, the CDR3 is TGCGCCAGCAGCAGGGGACAGCTCGGGGAGACCCAGTACTTC.

This clonotype has just a few counts. The chain combines TRBV15 with TRBJ1-4; 7 nucleotides align to TRBD1. The germline CDR1 and CDR2 sequences are LNHNV and YYDKDF (reference sequence). This CDR3 contains 14 residues. J was trimmed by 8 bases and V by 5 bases; bases with no gene match: 8. Here the CDR3 DNA reads TGTGCCACCAGCCGGGACAGCACATACGAAAAACTGTTTTTT. Its protein product is CATSRDSTYEKLFF.

This clonotype was picked up a small number of times. CDR3 nucleotides: TGCAGCGTTGAAAGGGAGGGTTACAATGAGCAGTTCTTC. Translated, it gives CSVEREGYNEQFF. The chain recombines TRBV29-1 with TRBJ2-1, with TRBD2 matching 7 bases. V was clipped by 2 bases and J by 4 bases; unmatched bases: 2. Per germline, CDR1 SQVTM and CDR2 ANQGSEA. The CDR3 has 13 amino acids.

This clonotype was observed a few times. The V and J genes are TRBV7-6 and TRBJ2-3; 15 bases are a match to TRBD2. Per the germline V gene, CDR1 is SGHVS and CDR2 is FNYEAQ. The CDR3 has 18 residues. With V trimmed by 3 bases and J by 3 bases, 7 bases remained unmatched. The CDR3 reads CASSFSGLAGGETDTQYF. CDR3 in DNA: TGTGCCAGCAGCTTTTCGGGACTAGCGGGGGGTGAGACAGATACGCAGTATTTT.

The chain combines TRBV7-2 with TRBJ1-2; possible D gene TRBD1, 6 bases. Germline V gives CDR1 SGHTA, CDR2 FQGNSA. V lost 8 bases to trimming and J lost 4 bases, with 17 bases between them. The CDR3 runs 14 residues. CDR3 protein: CASETGLGLYGYTF. The CDR3 bases are TGTGCCAGCGAAACAGGGCTGGGCCTCTATGGCTACACCTTC.

The chain links TRBV7-9 to TRBJ1-1, with D hard to call. V gave up 3 bases and J gave up 3 bases, with 5 bases separating them. This CDR3 has 12 residues. Per the germline V gene, CDR1 is SEHNR and CDR2 is FQNEAQ (reference sequence). Here the CDR3 DNA reads TGTGCCAGCAGCTTTCGGTACACTGAAGCTTTCTTT. Its protein is CASSFRYTEAFF.

This chain joins TRBV4-1 and TRBJ1-1; the D is unclear. Per the germline V gene, CDR1 is MGHRA and CDR2 is YSYEKL. V lost 4 bases and J lost 6, with 9 bases in between. This CDR3 spans 12 amino acids. CDR3 in amino acids: CASSPGSAEAFF. The CDR3 coding sequence is TGCGCCAGCAGCCCCGGGAGCGCTGAAGCTTTCTTT.

This clonotype occurred many times. The chain links TRBV5-5 to TRBJ1-5; D perhaps matches TRBD1 (5 bases). Trimming removed 3 bases at V and 2 bases at J, with 18 bases between. This CDR3 comprises 17 residues. Germline V gene sequence: CDR1 SGHKS, CDR2 YYEKEE (reference sequence). CDR3 coding DNA: TGTGCCAGCAGCTCCGGCCTGGCCAGGGAAGGCAATCAGCCCCAGCATTTT. It translates to CASSSGLAREGNQPQHF.

This clonotype has just a few counts. The chain recombines TRBV5-5 with TRBJ1-6, with 9 bases identical to TRBD1. V was clipped by 4 bases and J by 0 bases; unmatched bases: 5. Germline values: CDR1 SGHKS, CDR2 YYEKEE (reference sequence). The CDR3 consists of 17 residues. This CDR3 reads CASSPGQGFSYNSPLHF. CDR3 bases: TGTGCCAGCAGCCCGGGACAGGGTTTCTCCTATAATTCACCCCTCCACTTT. Complete variable domain (other parts from reference TRBV5-5 and TRBJ1-6): DAGVTQSPTHLIKTRGQQVTLRCSPISGHKSVSWYQQVLGQGPQFIFQYYEKEERGRGNFPDRFSARQFPNYSSELNVNALLLGDSALYLCASSPGQGFSYNSPLHFGNGTRLTVT.

This chain connects TRBV5-1 to TRBJ1-5; TRBD1 aligns across 7 bases. V trimming: 2 bases; J trimming: 3 bases; junction bases outside the gene matches: 5. CDR3 size: 15 residues. Germline CDR1 is SGHRS and CDR2 is YFSETQ. CDR3 nucleotide sequence: TGCGCCAGCAGCTTAGGTACAGGGGTCAATCAGCCCCAGCATTTT. Translated: CASSLGTGVNQPQHF.

This clonotype has just a few counts. The V and J genes are TRBV5-1 and TRBJ2-1; weak D call: TRBD2 (6 bases). The V end was cut by 4 bases, the J end by 1 base, with 15 bases between. The CDR3 has 16 residues. Germline CDR1 is SGHRS and CDR2 is YFSETQ. The DNA for the CDR3 is TGCGCCAGCAGCCCGACGATTGGGGGGTCCTACAATGAGCAGTTCTTC. Translated, it gives CASSPTIGGSYNEQFF.